This T cell receptor beta chain was profiled in a study of blood T cell repertoires in COVID-19 (dated by TCRdb to the early 2020s). With respect to the entire study: Samples covering the acute and convalescent phases of COVID-19 were provided by collaborators in the United States, Italy and Spain. The material from the prospective study consisted of cDNA or gDNA derived from T cells, B-cell-depleted T cells, or PBMCs. Subjects who had been exposed to COVID-19, were actively infected with it, or had recovered from it provided the deeply sampled blood TCRbeta repertoires that made up the dataset. A freely available public database, intended as a resource for researchers studying the immune response to SARS-CoV-2, is where the repertoires were released. Samples were obtained from the ongoing ImmuneRACE study (first 160 participants) and from roughly 1,300 subjects provided by 6 global collaborators. A de-identified subject ID, COVID-19 status, age in years and sex were almost always included in the sample metadata. Where HLA class I and class II types were available, the types were taken from metadata supplied by the sample provider, not from assay-based typing. Overall study outcomes, separate from this receptor: How much clinical and demographic metadata was included differed by source and by participant, and the metadata was provided uncurated.

Ten or more counts support this clone. This receptor's antigen is unknown. Per-base quality was not reported, and no clone a single base away is much larger than it. The immunoSEQ Assay, a bias-controlled multiplex PCR, was used to amplify TCRbeta CDR3 regions from genomic DNA. Per the source publication's procedure: The number of nucleated cells in each sample was estimated from the amplification of reference gene primers within the assay. To quantify the absolute abundance of each unique TCRbeta CDR3 rearrangement, sequence reads were collapsed and filtered. Productive Simpson clonality was computed per sample as the square root of Simpson's diversity index over productive rearrangements. Sourced from immuneACCESS, this table was stored by TCRdb with only in-frame sequences that have V and J called. A share of the clones is absent; for the studies checked, an unresolved V gene accounts for under half, and the remainder has no known explanation. The DNA gave D and trimming, while V, J and clone size come from that table. For this sample there are 250,000 to 350,000 clones; around 90% appear just once. Approximately 9% of the sample belongs to the ten largest clones.

The CDR3 numbers 16 residues from cysteine through phenylalanine. The retained sequence is limited to the CDR3, 48 bases, with the frame set at the first base. The germline V gene (reference sequence) gives CDR1 as SEHNR and CDR2 as FQNEAQ. Compared with germline, V lacks 5 bases and J lacks 5 bases; bases without a gene match: 11. In the prospective study, participants were roughly 18 to 95 years old, resided in about two dozen geographic areas of the United States, and were enrolled through a virtual design. Cohort assignment in the prospective study relied on participant-reported clinical history from a screening survey and a study questionnaire. ImmuneRACE Cohort 3 recovered participants were defined by two consecutive negative NP/OP PCR tests, healthcare professional clearance, or symptom resolution. In the prospective study, mobile phlebotomists collected whole blood, serum and a nasopharyngeal or oropharyngeal swab from each participant. Prospective study participants could optionally give additional blood draws and questionnaires over an approximately two-month period. Before DNA extraction, blood samples from the prospective study were shipped at room temperature or frozen.

Source material: PBMCs or T cells enriched from blood (not recorded which). The clonotype was recovered from a young woman who had recovered from COVID-19. The receptor chain draws on TRBV7-9 and TRBJ1-2; 10 central nucleotides agree with TRBD1. CDR3 region: CASSHGTGALVYGYTF. The DNA is TGTGCCAGCAGCCACGGGACAGGGGCGCTGGTGTATGGCTACACCTTC.